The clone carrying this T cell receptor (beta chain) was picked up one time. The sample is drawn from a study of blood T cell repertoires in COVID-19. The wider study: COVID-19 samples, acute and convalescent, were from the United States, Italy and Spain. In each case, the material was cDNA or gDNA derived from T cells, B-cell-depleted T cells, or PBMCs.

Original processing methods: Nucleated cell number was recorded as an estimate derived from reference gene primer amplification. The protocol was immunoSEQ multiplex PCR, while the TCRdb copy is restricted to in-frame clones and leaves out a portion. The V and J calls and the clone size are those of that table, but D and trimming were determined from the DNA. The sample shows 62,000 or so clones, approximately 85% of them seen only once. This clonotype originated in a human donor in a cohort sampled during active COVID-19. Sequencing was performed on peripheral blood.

The chain's CDR3 is CSVERGGGENIQYF. The CDR3 DNA reads TGCAGCGTTGAGCGCGGGGGTGGTGAAAACATTCAGTACTTC. The rearrangement joins TRBV29-1 to TRBJ2-4, with 7 bases aligning to TRBD2. The germline V gene has CDR1 SQVTM and CDR2 ANQGSEA. This CDR3 is built from 14 residues. The ends lost 3 bases at V and 5 bases at J; junction bases unmatched: 7.